This T cell receptor beta chain is from a study of blood T cell repertoires in COVID-19. Study-level background: Samples taken during acute and convalescent COVID-19 were collected in the United States, Italy and Spain. PBMCs, B-cell-depleted T cells, or T cells provided the cDNA or gDNA that made up the material.

This clone was seen once. The CDR3 extends over 14 amino acids. Trimming stripped 7 bases from V and 2 bases from J, with 14 bases between. Germline loops: CDR1 MNHNY, CDR2 SVGAGI (reference sequence). Per the original methods: Amplification with reference gene primers provided the estimates of nucleated cell counts. Libraries were prepared by immunoSEQ multiplex PCR; TCRdb keeps only in-frame clonotypes and omits some of them. V and J calls and clone size are as listed in that table; D and trimming were resolved from the DNA. Seen here are tens of thousands of clones, about 86% observed once, and the top ten hold 6.9%.

This TCR derives from a man in his fifties with active COVID-19. The rearrangement uses TRBV6-6 and TRBJ2-5; the D gene is possibly TRBD2 (5 bases). Specimen: peripheral blood. The CDR3 spells CASTPLGRQETQYF. CDR3 nucleotides: TGTGCCAGCACCCCCTTGGGGAGACAAGAGACCCAGTACTTC.